A selection of T cell receptor beta chains follows, all from one sample in a study of CD8 T cells in ankylosing spondylitis. TCRdb processed the 5' RACE reads anew with MiXCR; each CDR3 protein has one entry. The data contain 150,000 to 200,000 distinct CDR3 sequences, roughly 13% of them singletons. The specimen was blood, either unsorted or a sorted T cell fraction (not recorded which). The receptor source for this set is a female donor with ankylosing spondylitis or in good health (not recorded which). The CDR3 runs from the conserved cysteine through the conserved F or W. The D gene is left open where the match is weak. Rows give clone size only sometimes, using once, few, many, or a class for an expanded clone.

>TRBJ2-7|TRBD2|TRBV7-2|many
CASSSPTSGSIYEQYF
TGTGCCAGCAGCTCTCCGACTAGCGGGAGTATCTACGAGCAGTACTTC
>TRBJ1-2|TRBD1|TRBV10-3|NA
CAISRTGSGYTF
TGTGCCATCAGCAGGACAGGATCTGGCTACACCTTC
>TRBJ2-3|TRBD2|TRBV10-3|many
CAISESQTSGKVDTQYF
TGTGCCATCAGTGAGTCCCAGACTAGCGGGAAGGTAGATACGCAGTATTTT
>TRBJ2-7|NA|TRBV11-3|NA
CASSSGSSSYEQYF
TGTGCCAGCAGCTCCGGGTCCTCCTCCTACGAGCAGTACTTC
>TRBJ2-7|NA|TRBV4-3|NA
CASSQDGTDSYEQYF
TGCGCCAGCAGCCAAGATGGGACTGATTCCTACGAGCAGTACTTC
>TRBJ2-5|NA|TRBV12-3/TRBV12-4|few
CASSRDGNQETQYF
TGTGCCAGCAGTCGGGACGGAAACCAAGAGACCCAGTACTTC
>TRBJ2-1|TRBD2|TRBV20-1|many
CSARGTGLPYNEQFF
TGCAGTGCTCGGGGTACGGGACTACCATACAATGAGCAGTTCTTC
>TRBJ1-5|TRBD1|TRBV5-5|NA
CASSTGQGGQPQHF
TGTGCCAGCAGCACGGGACAGGGGGGACAGCCCCAGCATTTT
>TRBJ1-1|NA|TRBV27|many
CASSSNSGEAFF
TGTGCCAGCAGTTCGAACTCGGGTGAAGCTTTCTTT
>TRBJ2-7|NA|TRBV10-3|few
CAISGTFYGQYF
TGTGCCATCAGTGGAACCTTCTACGGGCAGTACTTC
>TRBJ2-5|NA|TRBV5-1|many
CASSLTGIETQYF
TGCGCCAGCAGCTTAACAGGGATAGAGACCCAGTACTTC